This T cell receptor (beta chain) was identified during a study of T cell responses to AZD1222 COVID-19 vaccine. Produced via immunoSEQ multiplex PCR; TCRdb's table is partial and in-frame only. The table has about 180,000 clones, 85% to 90% seen once. V was trimmed by 6 bases and J by 0 bases, leaving 14 bases between them. The CDR3 has 15 residues. CDR1 is LGHDT, CDR2 YNNKEL, per germline (reference sequence). This sequence originates from an adult who received the AZD1222 COVID-19 vaccine. Specimen: peripheral blood, collected 28 days after the second AZD1222 dose. The V call is TRBV3-1 (or the pseudogene TRBV3-2), the J call TRBJ1-2, with a possible D match to TRBD1 (6 bases). CDR3 protein: CASSRTDLANYGYTF. DNA of the CDR3: TGTGCCAGCAGTCGGACAGACCTGGCTAACTATGGCTACACCTTC.